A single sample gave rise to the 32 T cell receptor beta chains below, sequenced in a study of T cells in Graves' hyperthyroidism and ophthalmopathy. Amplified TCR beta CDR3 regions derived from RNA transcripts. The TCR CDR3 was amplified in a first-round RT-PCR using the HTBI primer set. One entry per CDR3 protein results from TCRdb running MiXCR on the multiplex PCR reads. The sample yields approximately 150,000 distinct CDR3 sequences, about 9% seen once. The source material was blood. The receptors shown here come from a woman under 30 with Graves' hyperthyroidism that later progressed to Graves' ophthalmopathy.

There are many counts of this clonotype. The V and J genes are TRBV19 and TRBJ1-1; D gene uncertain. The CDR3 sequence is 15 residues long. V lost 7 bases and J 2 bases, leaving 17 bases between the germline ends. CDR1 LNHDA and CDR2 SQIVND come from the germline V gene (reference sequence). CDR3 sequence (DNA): TGTGCCAGTACCCCATCATCAGGAGCTAACACTGAAGCTTTCTTT. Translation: CASTPSSGANTEAFF.

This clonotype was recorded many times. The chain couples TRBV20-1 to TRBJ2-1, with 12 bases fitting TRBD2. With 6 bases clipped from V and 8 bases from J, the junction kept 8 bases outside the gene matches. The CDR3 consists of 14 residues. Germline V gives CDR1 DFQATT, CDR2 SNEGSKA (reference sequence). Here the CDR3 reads CSAAKTSGGYEQFF. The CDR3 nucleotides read TGCAGTGCCGCAAAGACTAGCGGGGGCTATGAGCAGTTCTTC.

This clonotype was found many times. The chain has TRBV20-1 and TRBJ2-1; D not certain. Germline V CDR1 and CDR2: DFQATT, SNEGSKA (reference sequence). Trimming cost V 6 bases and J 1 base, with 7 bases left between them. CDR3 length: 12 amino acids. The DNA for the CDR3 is TGCAGTGCGACCGGGTCCTACAATGAGCAGTTCTTC. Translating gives CSATGSYNEQFF.

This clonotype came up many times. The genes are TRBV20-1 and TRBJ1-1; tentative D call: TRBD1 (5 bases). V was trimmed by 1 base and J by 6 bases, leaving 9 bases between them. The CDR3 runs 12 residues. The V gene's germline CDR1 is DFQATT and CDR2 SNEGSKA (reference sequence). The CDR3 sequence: CSARVRDAEAFF. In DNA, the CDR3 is TGCAGTGCTAGAGTCAGGGACGCTGAAGCTTTCTTT.

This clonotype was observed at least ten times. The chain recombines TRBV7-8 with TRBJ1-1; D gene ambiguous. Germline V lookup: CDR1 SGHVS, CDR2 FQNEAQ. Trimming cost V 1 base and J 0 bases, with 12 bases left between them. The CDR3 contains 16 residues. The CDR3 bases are TGTGCCAGCAGCTTAGGACGATCGATTCTGAACACTGAAGCTTTCTTT. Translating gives CASSLGRSILNTEAFF.

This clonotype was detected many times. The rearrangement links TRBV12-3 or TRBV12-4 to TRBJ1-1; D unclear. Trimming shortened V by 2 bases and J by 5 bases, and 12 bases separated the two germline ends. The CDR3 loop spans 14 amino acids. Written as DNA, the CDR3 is TGTGCCAGCAGTTTATGGGTAGGGCGAACTGAAGCTTTCTTT. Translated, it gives CASSLWVGRTEAFF.

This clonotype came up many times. This chain's CDR3 is CASSQAQGDYEQYF. CDR3 in DNA: TGTGCCAGCAGCCAAGCACAGGGGGACTACGAGCAGTACTTC. This chain connects TRBV4-2 to TRBJ2-7; 8 bases map to TRBD1. This CDR3 is 14 amino acids long. The V and J ends lost 1 base and 3 bases, in that order; junction bases with no gene match: 2. CDR1 LGHNA and CDR2 YNFKEQ come from the germline V gene.

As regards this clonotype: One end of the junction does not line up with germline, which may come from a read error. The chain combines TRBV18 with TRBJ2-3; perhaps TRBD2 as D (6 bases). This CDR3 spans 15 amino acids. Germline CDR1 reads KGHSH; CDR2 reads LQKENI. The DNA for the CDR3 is TGTGCCAACTCACCACCGGGAGCTCGCACAGATACGCAGTATTTT. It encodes CANSPPGARTDTQYF.

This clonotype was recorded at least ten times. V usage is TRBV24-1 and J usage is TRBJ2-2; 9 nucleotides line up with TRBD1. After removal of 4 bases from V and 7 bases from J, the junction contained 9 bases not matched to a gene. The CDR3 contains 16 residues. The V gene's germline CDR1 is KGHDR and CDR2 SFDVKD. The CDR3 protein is CATSDPRTGEGGELFF. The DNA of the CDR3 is TGTGCCACCAGTGACCCACGGACAGGGGAGGGCGGGGAGCTGTTTTTT.

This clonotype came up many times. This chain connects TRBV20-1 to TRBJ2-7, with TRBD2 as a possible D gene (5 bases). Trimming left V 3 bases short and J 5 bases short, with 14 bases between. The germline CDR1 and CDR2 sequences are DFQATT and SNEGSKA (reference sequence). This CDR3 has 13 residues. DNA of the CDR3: TGCAGTGCTAGCGGGATAACTCCAGACGAGCAGTACTTC. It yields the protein CSASGITPDEQYF.

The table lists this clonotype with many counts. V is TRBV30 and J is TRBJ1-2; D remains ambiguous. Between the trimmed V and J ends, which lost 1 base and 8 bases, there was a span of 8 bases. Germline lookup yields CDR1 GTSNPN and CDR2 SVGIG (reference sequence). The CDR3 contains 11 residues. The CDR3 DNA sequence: TGTGCCTGGAGTGACGCCGCGGGCTACACCTTC. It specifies CAWSDAAGYTF. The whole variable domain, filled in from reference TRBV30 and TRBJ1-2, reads SQTIHQWPATLVQPVGSPLSLECTVEGTSNPNLYWYRQAAGRGLQLLFYSVGIGQISSEVPQNLSASRPQDRQFILSSKKLLLSDSGFYLCAWSDAAGYTFGSGTRLTVV.

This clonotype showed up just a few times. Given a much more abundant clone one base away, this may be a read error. The CDR3 loop reads CVSSQSGVGNQPQHF. In DNA, the CDR3 is TGTGTCAGCAGCCAATCGGGTGTAGGCAATCAGCCCCAGCATTTT. The V and J genes are TRBV3-1 and TRBJ1-5; no clear D. This CDR3 spans 15 amino acids. CDR1 and CDR2 from the germline V gene are LGHDT and YNNKEL (reference sequence).

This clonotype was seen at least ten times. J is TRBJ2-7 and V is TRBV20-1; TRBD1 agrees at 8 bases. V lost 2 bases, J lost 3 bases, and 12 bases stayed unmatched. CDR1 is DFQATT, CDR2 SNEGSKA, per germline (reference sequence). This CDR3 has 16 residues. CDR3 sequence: CSARLSQGGAGYEQYF. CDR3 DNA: TGCAGTGCTAGACTATCACAGGGGGGAGCGGGCTACGAGCAGTACTTC.

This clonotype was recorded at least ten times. The CDR3 reads CASSEIAANGELFF. DNA for the CDR3: TGTGCCAGCAGTGAAATTGCGGCGAACGGGGAGCTGTTTTTT. This chain connects TRBV2 to TRBJ2-2; D unclear. In germline, CDR1 is SNHLY, CDR2 FYNNEI. The germline V and J ends were trimmed by 2 bases and 7 bases, with 11 bases remaining between them. This CDR3 contains 14 residues.

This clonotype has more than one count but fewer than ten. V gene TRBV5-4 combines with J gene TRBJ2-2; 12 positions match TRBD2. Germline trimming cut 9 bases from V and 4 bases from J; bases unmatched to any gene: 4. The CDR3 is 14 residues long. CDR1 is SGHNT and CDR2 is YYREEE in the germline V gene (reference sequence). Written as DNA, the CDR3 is TGTGCCACCCTAGCGGGAGGGGTCACCGGGGAGCTGTTTTTT. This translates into CATLAGGVTGELFF.

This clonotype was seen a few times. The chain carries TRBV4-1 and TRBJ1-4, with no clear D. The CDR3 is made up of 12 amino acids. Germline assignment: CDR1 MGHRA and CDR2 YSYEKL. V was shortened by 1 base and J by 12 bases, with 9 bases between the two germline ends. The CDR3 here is CASSQVSMELFF. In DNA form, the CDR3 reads TGCGCCAGCAGCCAAGTTTCGATGGAACTGTTTTTT.

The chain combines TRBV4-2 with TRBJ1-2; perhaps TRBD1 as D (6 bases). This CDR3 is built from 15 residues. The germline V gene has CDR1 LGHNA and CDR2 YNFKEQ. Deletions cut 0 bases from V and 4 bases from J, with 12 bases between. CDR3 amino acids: CASSQETGTPYGYTF. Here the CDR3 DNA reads TGTGCCAGCAGCCAAGAGACTGGGACACCCTATGGCTACACCTTC.

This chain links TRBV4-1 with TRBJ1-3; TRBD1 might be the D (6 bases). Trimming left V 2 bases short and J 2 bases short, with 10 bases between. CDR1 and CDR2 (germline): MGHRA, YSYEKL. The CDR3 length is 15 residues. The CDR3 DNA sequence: TGCGCCAGCAGCCAAAAGGAGGGGGCTGGAAACACCATATATTTT. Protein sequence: CASSQKEGAGNTIYF.

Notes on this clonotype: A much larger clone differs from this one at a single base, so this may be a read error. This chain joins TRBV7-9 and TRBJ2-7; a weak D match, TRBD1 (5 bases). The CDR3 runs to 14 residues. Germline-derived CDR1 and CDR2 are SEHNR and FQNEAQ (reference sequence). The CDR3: CANSLYQGAYEQYF. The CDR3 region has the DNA TGTGCCAACAGCTTATACCAGGGCGCCTACGAGCAGTACTTC.

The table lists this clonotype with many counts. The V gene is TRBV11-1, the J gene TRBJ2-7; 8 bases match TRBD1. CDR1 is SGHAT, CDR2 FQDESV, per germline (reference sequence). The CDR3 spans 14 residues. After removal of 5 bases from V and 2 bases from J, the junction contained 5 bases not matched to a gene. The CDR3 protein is CASSQRDRTYEQYF. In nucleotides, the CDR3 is TGTGCCAGCAGCCAACGGGACAGGACCTACGAGCAGTACTTC.

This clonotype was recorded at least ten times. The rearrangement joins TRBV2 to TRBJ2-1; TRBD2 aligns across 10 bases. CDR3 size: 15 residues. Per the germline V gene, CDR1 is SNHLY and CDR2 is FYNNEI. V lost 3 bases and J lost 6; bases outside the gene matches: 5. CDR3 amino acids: CASSELAGEINEQFF. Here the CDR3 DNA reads TGTGCCAGCAGTGAGCTAGCGGGGGAGATCAATGAGCAGTTCTTC.

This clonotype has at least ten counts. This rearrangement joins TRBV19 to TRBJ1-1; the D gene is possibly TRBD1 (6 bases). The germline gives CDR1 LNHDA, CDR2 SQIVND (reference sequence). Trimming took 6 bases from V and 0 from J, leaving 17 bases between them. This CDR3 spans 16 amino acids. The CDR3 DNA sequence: TGTGCCAGTAGAACCAGGGGACTACGCATGAACACTGAAGCTTTCTTT. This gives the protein CASRTRGLRMNTEAFF.

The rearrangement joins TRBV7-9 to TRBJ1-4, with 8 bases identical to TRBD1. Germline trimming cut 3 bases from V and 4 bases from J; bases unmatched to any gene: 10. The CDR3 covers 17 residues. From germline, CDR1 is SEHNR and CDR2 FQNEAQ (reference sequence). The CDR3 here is CASSFLSLGQGNEKLFF. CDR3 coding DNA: TGTGCCAGCAGCTTTTTATCTTTAGGACAGGGTAATGAAAAACTGTTTTTT.

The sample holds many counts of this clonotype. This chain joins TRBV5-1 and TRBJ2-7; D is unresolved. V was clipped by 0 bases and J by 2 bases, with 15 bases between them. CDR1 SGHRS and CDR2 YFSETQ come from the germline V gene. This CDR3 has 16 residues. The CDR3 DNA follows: TGCGCCAGCAGCTTGGATATTGGGTTTAGGCCCTACGAGCAGTACTTC. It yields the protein CASSLDIGFRPYEQYF.

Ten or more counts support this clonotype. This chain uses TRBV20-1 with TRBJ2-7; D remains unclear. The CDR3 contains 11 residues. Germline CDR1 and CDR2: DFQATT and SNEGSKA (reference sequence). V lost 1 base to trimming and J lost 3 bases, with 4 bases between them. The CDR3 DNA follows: TGCAGTGCTAGAGGACTCTACGAGCAGTACTTC. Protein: CSARGLYEQYF.

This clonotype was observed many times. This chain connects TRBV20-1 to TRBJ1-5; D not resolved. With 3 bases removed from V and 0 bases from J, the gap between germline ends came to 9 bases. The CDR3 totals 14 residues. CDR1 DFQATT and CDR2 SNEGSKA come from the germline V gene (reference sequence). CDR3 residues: CSASSSYSNQPQHF. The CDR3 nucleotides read TGCAGTGCTAGCTCCAGTTATAGCAATCAGCCCCAGCATTTT.

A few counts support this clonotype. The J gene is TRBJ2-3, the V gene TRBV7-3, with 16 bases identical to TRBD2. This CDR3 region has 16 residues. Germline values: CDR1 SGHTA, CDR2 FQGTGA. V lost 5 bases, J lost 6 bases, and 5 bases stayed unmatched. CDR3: CASSQGLAGGQDTQYF. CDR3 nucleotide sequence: TGTGCCAGCAGCCAGGGACTAGCGGGGGGGCAGGATACGCAGTATTTT.

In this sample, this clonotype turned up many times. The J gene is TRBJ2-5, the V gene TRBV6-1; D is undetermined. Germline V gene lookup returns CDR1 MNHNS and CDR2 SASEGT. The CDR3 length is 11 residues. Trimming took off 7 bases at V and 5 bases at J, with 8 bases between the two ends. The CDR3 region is CASTSGETQYF. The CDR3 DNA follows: TGTGCCAGCACCAGTGGGGAGACCCAGTACTTC.

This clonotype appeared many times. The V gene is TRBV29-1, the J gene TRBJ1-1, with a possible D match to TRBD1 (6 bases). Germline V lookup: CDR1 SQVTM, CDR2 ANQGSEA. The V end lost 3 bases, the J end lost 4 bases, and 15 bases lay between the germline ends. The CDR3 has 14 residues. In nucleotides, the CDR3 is TGCAGCGTTGAGATACAGGGTGGGAGCACTGAAGCTTTCTTT. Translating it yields CSVEIQGGSTEAFF.

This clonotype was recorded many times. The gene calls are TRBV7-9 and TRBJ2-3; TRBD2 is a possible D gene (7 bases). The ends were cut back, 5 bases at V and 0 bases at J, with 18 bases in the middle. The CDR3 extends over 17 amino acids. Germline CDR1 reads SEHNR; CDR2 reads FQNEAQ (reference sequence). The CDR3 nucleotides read TGTGCCAGCAGCCCTCGTAAGGGGGGGGTAAGCACAGATACGCAGTATTTT. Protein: CASSPRKGGVSTDTQYF.

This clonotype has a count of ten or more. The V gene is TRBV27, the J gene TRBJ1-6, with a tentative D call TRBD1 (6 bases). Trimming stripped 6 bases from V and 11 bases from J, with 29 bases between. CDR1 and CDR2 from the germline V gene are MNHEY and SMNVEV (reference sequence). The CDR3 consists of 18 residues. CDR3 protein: CASSRIPHRDTGGPPLHF. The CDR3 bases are TGTGCCAGCAGCCGAATACCCCACCGGGACACCGGAGGTCCACCCCTCCACTTT.

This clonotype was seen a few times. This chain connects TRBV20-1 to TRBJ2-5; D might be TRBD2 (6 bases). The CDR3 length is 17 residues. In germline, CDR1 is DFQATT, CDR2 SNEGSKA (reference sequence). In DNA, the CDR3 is TGCAGGGTCTTGGGGGACTCAATTTCCCCGTACCAAGAGACCCAGTACTTC. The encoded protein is CRVLGDSISPYQETQYF.